The rows below give T cell receptor beta chains drawn from one sample of a study of blood T cells in healthy people across ages. In TCRdb, the 5' RACE reads were re-called with MiXCR into one record per CDR3 protein. The profile covers 600,000 to 800,000 distinct CDR3 sequences, with roughly half appearing a single time and roughly 14% taken by the ten largest. The sequencing input was blood. These receptors originate from a woman aged 80 or older in good health. The conserved cysteine and the conserved F or W are not part of the CDR3 here. Each record gives: V gene, CDR3 protein.

V gene: TRBV29-1
CDR3 protein: SVARLATYNEQF

V gene: TRBV5-1
CDR3 protein: ASSTRDTQSTDTQY

V gene: TRBV4-1
CDR3 protein: ASSQGGTEIYREQY

V gene: TRBV2
CDR3 protein: ASRPGQGAWEAF

V gene: TRBV5-1
CDR3 protein: ASSILTAGPPNEQF

V gene: TRBV11-2
CDR3 protein: ASSPGTSESKLF

V gene: TRBV7-6
CDR3 protein: ASSLEPAGGQF

V gene: TRBV12-3/TRBV12-4
CDR3 protein: ASRPFLGPNEQY

V gene: TRBV5-1
CDR3 protein: ASSFGTDVQY

V gene: TRBV12-3/TRBV12-4
CDR3 protein: ASSFRDYGYT

V gene: TRBV12-3/TRBV12-4
CDR3 protein: ASSPSGSGDTQY

V gene: TRBV12-3/TRBV12-4
CDR3 protein: ASSQGYERY

V gene: TRBV7-9
CDR3 protein: ASSLHENTEAF

V gene: TRBV5-1
CDR3 protein: ASSLGLATGEQF

V gene: TRBV20-1
CDR3 protein: SARRQGASSGANVLT

V gene: TRBV20-1
CDR3 protein: SAGYKEGRETQY

V gene: TRBV5-1
CDR3 protein: ASRSGDQY

V gene: TRBV5-1
CDR3 protein: ASSFRSADTQY

V gene: TRBV12-3/TRBV12-4
CDR3 protein: ASSLGGLAGLAYEQY

V gene: TRBV29-1
CDR3 protein: SVGSDPYGYT

V gene: TRBV5-1
CDR3 protein: ASSTDSGFSYNEQF

V gene: TRBV15
CDR3 protein: ATSRQTETEAF

V gene: TRBV7-9
CDR3 protein: ASSLGGGAVEKLF

V gene: TRBV28
CDR3 protein: ASSPTSSSSTDTQY

V gene: TRBV12-3/TRBV12-4
CDR3 protein: ASSLGGRLSTDTQY

V gene: TRBV20-1
CDR3 protein: SATGTGGAGPLGKLF

V gene: TRBV3-1
CDR3 protein: ASSPIAGVAETQY

V gene: TRBV5-1
CDR3 protein: ASSSATHTGELF